Listed below are T cell receptor beta chains from one sample, sequenced in a study of PD-1 and CTLA-4 blockade in melanoma. Data came from immunoSEQ multiplex PCR; TCRdb stores just in-frame clones and leaves some out. The sample records about 16,000 clones, roughly two thirds being singletons. The sample in question was CD8+ T cells from peripheral blood, obtained before anti-PD-1 treatment. The receptor source for this set is a human donor with melanoma. Each CDR3 is given with its conserved first and last residue. D genes are given only for firm matches. Clone size is shown for a subset of rows, as once, few, many or a class of expanded clone.

size: .; D: .; J: TRBJ2-5; V: TRBV29-1; DNA: TGCAGCGTTGTAGGGGGGCTGTTAGAGACCCAGTACTTC; CDR3: CSVVGGLLETQYF
size: once; D: .; J: TRBJ1-2; V: TRBV6-5; DNA: TGTGCCATCTTCAGGGGTGGCTATGGCTACACCTTC; CDR3: CAIFRGGYGYTF
size: .; D: .; J: TRBJ1-1; V: TRBV5-4; DNA: TGTGCCAGCAGCTTGTTGTCGTACGGCAGTTCGAACACTGAAGCTTTCTTT; CDR3: CASSLLSYGSSNTEAFF
size: .; D: .; J: TRBJ2-5; V: TRBV6-5; DNA: TGTGCCAGCAGTTACGAGCTGGGGGCCCCCCAAGAGACCCAGTACTTC; CDR3: CASSYELGAPQETQYF
size: few; D: .; J: TRBJ1-1; V: TRBV4-2; DNA: TGTGCCAGCAGCCAAGAGTGGGCAGAGAACACTGAAGCTTTCTTT; CDR3: CASSQEWAENTEAFF
size: .; D: .; J: TRBJ2-1; V: TRBV5-4; DNA: TGTGCCAGCAGCTTGTACCACAATGAGCAGTTCTTC; CDR3: CASSLYHNEQFF
size: .; D: .; J: TRBJ1-2; V: TRBV25-1; DNA: TGTGCCAGCAGGGGAGCACGGGAAACGGCACACGGCTACACCTTC; CDR3: CASRGARETAHGYTF
size: .; D: TRBD2; J: TRBJ2-3; V: TRBV7-9; DNA: TGTGCCAGCAGCTCCTCGACTAGCGGCGACACAGATACGCAGTATTTT; CDR3: CASSSSTSGDTDTQYF
size: .; D: .; J: TRBJ2-1; V: TRBV10-2; DNA: TGCGCCAGCAGAACACGGGAAAGTGATGAGCAGTTCTTC; CDR3: CASRTRESDEQFF
size: once; D: TRBD1; J: TRBJ2-5; V: TRBV6-5; DNA: TGTGCCAGCAGTTACGAACAGGGGTGGCGAGAGACCCAGTACTTC; CDR3: CASSYEQGWRETQYF
size: once; D: .; J: TRBJ2-3; V: TRBV7-8; DNA: TGTGCCAGCAGCCCCCACTCCGGGACGGCCGGCACAGATACGCAGTATTTT; CDR3: CASSPHSGTAGTDTQYF
size: .; D: .; J: TRBJ1-2; V: TRBV30; DNA: TGTGCCTGGAACTCCCCCGGAACAGGTGACAACTATGGCTACACCTTC; CDR3: CAWNSPGTGDNYGYTF
size: .; D: .; J: TRBJ1-1; V: TRBV10-1; DNA: TGCGCCAGCAGTGATGGATCAGGGGCGCGGGCGGCTGAAGCTTTCTTT; CDR3: CASSDGSGARAAEAFF
size: .; D: .; J: TRBJ2-3; V: TRBV5-8; DNA: TGTGCCAGCAGCTTACGGGTCCCGGACCAATCTCCTAGCACAGATACGCAGTATTTT; CDR3: CASSLRVPDQSPSTDTQYF
size: .; D: TRBD1; J: TRBJ1-2; V: TRBV18; DNA: TGTGCCAGCTCACCTCCCCCCTTAATGACAGGGTTGGACTATGGCTACACCTTC; CDR3: CASSPPPLMTGLDYGYTF
size: .; D: TRBD2; J: TRBJ2-5; V: TRBV2; DNA: TGTGCCAGCGTCCTCTCATTTGGGAGGGAGACGGGGGAGACCCAGTACTTC; CDR3: CASVLSFGRETGETQYF
size: .; D: .; J: TRBJ1-3; V: TRBV11-2; DNA: TGTGCCAGCAGCTTACTAACGTACTCTGGAAACACCATATATTTT; CDR3: CASSLLTYSGNTIYF
size: .; D: .; J: TRBJ2-1; V: TRBV14; DNA: TGTGCCAGCAGCCAAGAAGGGCGTGAGCAGTTCTTC; CDR3: CASSQEGREQFF
size: few; D: TRBD1; J: TRBJ1-6; V: TRBV3-1/TRBV3-2; DNA: TGTGCCAGCAACACAGGGGTTCCGGAGGTCCCGTTTCATAATTCACCCCTCCACTTT; CDR3: CASNTGVPEVPFHNSPLHF
size: medium-sized; D: .; J: TRBJ1-1; V: TRBV6-5; DNA: TGTGCCAGCAGTTACATGGGAATGGGGACTGAAGCTTTCTTT; CDR3: CASSYMGMGTEAFF
size: few; D: .; J: TRBJ1-1; V: TRBV10-1; DNA: TGCGCCAGCAGTGAGAAGACCGGGGTGAACGCTGAAGCTTTCTTT; CDR3: CASSEKTGVNAEAFF
size: .; D: TRBD2; J: TRBJ2-7; V: TRBV28; DNA: TGTGCCAGCAGTTTATGGGGACTAGCGGGAGGGAACACCTACGAGCAGTACTTC; CDR3: CASSLWGLAGGNTYEQYF
size: .; D: TRBD1; J: TRBJ1-4; V: TRBV19; DNA: TGTGCCAGTAAATCGACAGGGGCTAATGAAAAACTGTTTTTT; CDR3: CASKSTGANEKLFF
size: .; D: .; J: TRBJ1-5; V: TRBV9; DNA: TGTGCCAGCAGCGTATCAGGGTTGGGCAATCAGCCCCAGCATTTT; CDR3: CASSVSGLGNQPQHF
size: few; D: .; J: TRBJ1-3; V: TRBV9; DNA: TGTGCCAGCAGCCCTAGACGGCACTCTGGAAACACCATATATTTT; CDR3: CASSPRRHSGNTIYF
size: .; D: TRBD2; J: TRBJ2-1; V: TRBV18; DNA: TGTGCCAGCTCACTTACCGGGACTAGCGGGAGCGATGAGCAGTTCTTC; CDR3: CASSLTGTSGSDEQFF
size: .; D: .; J: TRBJ2-7; V: TRBV4-1; DNA: TGCGCCAGCAGCCTCTCGCAGGGGAGCTCCTACGAGCAGTACTTC; CDR3: CASSLSQGSSYEQYF
size: .; D: .; J: TRBJ1-1; V: TRBV6-5; DNA: TGTGCCAGCAGGCCGAGTTTAGACGATGAAGCTTTCTTT; CDR3: CASRPSLDDEAFF
size: few; D: .; J: TRBJ1-1; V: TRBV29-1; DNA: TGCAGCGTTGAAGGGCAGTTCCTGAACCTGGGGGACACTGAAGCTTTCTTT; CDR3: CSVEGQFLNLGDTEAFF
size: .; D: TRBD2; J: TRBJ2-7; V: TRBV7-9; DNA: TGTGCCAGCAGCGCGGGAGGCGGGCTAGCGGGGTTAGCCTACGAGCAGTACTTC; CDR3: CASSAGGGLAGLAYEQYF
size: .; D: TRBD2; J: TRBJ2-5; V: TRBV13; DNA: TGTGCCAGCAGCTTTCGGACTAGCGGGGGACAAGAGACCCAGTACTTC; CDR3: CASSFRTSGGQETQYF
size: .; D: TRBD2; J: TRBJ2-1; V: TRBV7-7; DNA: TGTGCCAGCAGCCCGGGGACTAGCGGGAGTTCCTACAATGAGCAGTTCTTC; CDR3: CASSPGTSGSSYNEQFF
size: .; D: .; J: TRBJ1-2; V: TRBV24-1; DNA: TGTGCCACCAGTGATTTGCAGGGCGGGGTCGATGGCTACACCTTC; CDR3: CATSDLQGGVDGYTF
size: once; D: .; J: TRBJ2-3; V: TRBV3-1/TRBV3-2; DNA: TGTGCCAGCAGCCGACTAGCAGATACGCAGTATTTT; CDR3: CASSRLADTQYF
size: .; D: .; J: TRBJ1-2; V: TRBV5-1; DNA: TGCGCCAGCAGCCCCGGGGGGGTCGGGGCCTATGGCTACACCTTC; CDR3: CASSPGGVGAYGYTF
size: .; D: .; J: TRBJ2-1; V: TRBV6-5; DNA: TGTGCCAGCAGTTATGGCGGCGACGCCAATGAGCAGTTCTTC; CDR3: CASSYGGDANEQFF
size: .; D: .; J: TRBJ1-3; V: TRBV5-6; DNA: TGTGCCAGCAGCTTGGATTTTGGGACAACTACTGGAAACACCATATATTTT; CDR3: CASSLDFGTTTGNTIYF
size: .; D: .; J: TRBJ1-1; V: TRBV19; DNA: TGTGCCAGTAGTATCCAACACAGGGTTGGGGTTGAAGCTTTCTTT; CDR3: CASSIQHRVGVEAFF
size: few; D: .; J: TRBJ2-1; V: TRBV30; DNA: TGTGCCTGGAGTACCAAGGGGGAAGGTGCTAATGAGCAGTTCTTC; CDR3: CAWSTKGEGANEQFF
size: few; D: .; J: TRBJ1-3; V: TRBV4-2; DNA: TGTGCCAGCAGCTCCCGGGTAGGACACTCTGGAAACACCATATATTTT; CDR3: CASSSRVGHSGNTIYF
size: .; D: TRBD1; J: TRBJ1-2; V: TRBV12-3/TRBV12-4; DNA: TGTGCCAGCAGTTTACCGGGACAGGTGGGCTACACCTTC; CDR3: CASSLPGQVGYTF
size: .; D: TRBD2; J: TRBJ2-5; V: TRBV24-1; DNA: TGTGCCACCAGTGAAAAGGGACTAGCGGCTCAAGAGACCCAGTACTTC; CDR3: CATSEKGLAAQETQYF
size: medium-sized; D: .; J: TRBJ1-1; V: TRBV7-9; DNA: TGTGCCAGCAGCCCATTTCAGAACACTGAAGCTTTCTTT; CDR3: CASSPFQNTEAFF
size: .; D: .; J: TRBJ1-1; V: TRBV19; DNA: TGTGCCAGTAGTACTTTACTCCGGGACCAGAACACTGAAGCTTTCTTT; CDR3: CASSTLLRDQNTEAFF
size: .; D: TRBD1; J: TRBJ1-2; V: TRBV27; DNA: TGTGCCATCCGGGACAGGGCATCCTATGGCTACACCTTC; CDR3: CAIRDRASYGYTF
size: medium-sized; D: TRBD1; J: TRBJ1-2; V: TRBV18; DNA: TGTGCCAGCTCACCTGGGACAGGGTTGATGGGCTACACCTTC; CDR3: CASSPGTGLMGYTF
size: .; D: .; J: TRBJ2-7; V: TRBV7-9; DNA: TGTGCCAGCAGCTTATATGAGGCGTCCTACGAGCAGTACTTC; CDR3: CASSLYEASYEQYF
size: few; D: .; J: TRBJ1-2; V: TRBV19; DNA: TGTGCCAGTAGTATAAACAGTTATGGCTACACCTTC; CDR3: CASSINSYGYTF
size: .; D: .; J: TRBJ1-2; V: TRBV6-5; DNA: TGTGCCAGCAGTTACTCGAAGGCGGCGAGCGGCTACACCTTC; CDR3: CASSYSKAASGYTF
size: .; D: TRBD2; J: TRBJ2-1; V: TRBV7-9; DNA: TGTGCCAGCAGCTTTTTGATGGTTAGCGGGGACAATGAGCAGTTCTTC; CDR3: CASSFLMVSGDNEQFF